Listed below are T cell receptor beta chains from one sample, sequenced in a study of blood T cell repertoires in COVID-19. Repertoires were generated with immunoSEQ multiplex PCR, while TCRdb's copy carries only in-frame clones and drops some. Of about 400,000 clones listed, about 90% are singletons. The sequenced sample was peripheral blood. The origin of the receptors is a man aged 40-50 years with acute or convalescent COVID-19. Each CDR3 is given with its conserved first and last residue. Size is stated for part of the rows, as once, few or many counts, or as a class when the clone is expanded.

V gene	J gene	clone size	CDR3 protein
TRBV14	TRBJ1-2	.	CASSRLWGSYGYTF
TRBV7-3	TRBJ1-1	.	CASSFQGGGTEAFF
TRBV7-8	TRBJ1-6	.	CASSLGATRTRDSPLHF
TRBV25-1	TRBJ1-1	.	CASRRNRATEAFF
TRBV2	TRBJ1-2	.	CASSGTGGDGYTF
TRBV4-1	TRBJ2-4	.	CASSQSGRALNF
TRBV5-6	TRBJ1-2	.	CASSLDQGEYYGYTF
TRBV4-3	TRBJ1-5	.	CASSPDSYQPQHF
TRBV6-5	TRBJ2-3	.	CASSYHQAGVDTQYF
TRBV4-1	TRBJ2-1	.	CASSQGAGRDYNEQFF
TRBV24-1	TRBJ1-2	.	CATSDPRQGFYGYTF
TRBV6-5	TRBJ1-2	.	CASSYSPGNYGYTF
TRBV10-3	TRBJ1-2	.	CAISADREGYTF
TRBV6-1	TRBJ1-1	many	CASSEGLARSYRDTEAFF
TRBV6-5	TRBJ1-1	.	CASRVRADTEAFF
TRBV5-1	TRBJ1-1	few	CASSQSNTEAFF
TRBV3-1/TRBV3-2	TRBJ2-7	.	CASSQTSGLYEQYF
TRBV5-4	TRBJ2-1	.	CASSLGSWTSPNEQFF
TRBV27	TRBJ1-5	.	CASSFSRDKPQHF
TRBV4-3	TRBJ2-1	.	CASSRDWRSSYNEQFF
TRBV30	TRBJ1-2	.	CAWRQLGQGKYGYTF
TRBV7-2	TRBJ2-2	.	CASSLARGSVYTGELFF
TRBV19	TRBJ1-5	.	CASIGQYSNQPQHF
TRBV2	TRBJ2-2	.	CAGSAEATGELFF
TRBV30	TRBJ1-6	once	CAWSASSRAMPLHF
TRBV30	TRBJ1-6	.	CAWSRTGVSSGAPLHF
TRBV21-1	TRBJ1-1	.	CASTAAPRDTEAFF
TRBV9	TRBJ2-1	.	CASSTPGLAGVNEQFF
TRBV5-1	TRBJ2-1	.	CASSFSLAGGSNEQFF
TRBV28	TRBJ1-2	.	CASSLLGARISYGYTF
TRBV20-1	TRBJ1-3	few	CSASPGTGYGNTIYF
TRBV18	TRBJ2-1	few	CASSPLWTGPNEQFF
TRBV3-1/TRBV3-2	TRBJ2-7	.	CASSPNSYEQYF
TRBV7-2	TRBJ2-1	.	CASSYPFRGGNEQFF
TRBV19	TRBJ1-1	.	CASSRTGGAGRNTEAFF
TRBV6-5	TRBJ1-2	.	CASTRQLNYGYTF
TRBV29-1	TRBJ1-2	.	CSVNARSSYGYTF
TRBV5-1	TRBJ1-2	few	CASSLEGHRGYTF
TRBV19	TRBJ2-2	.	CASSILRRLAGANTGELFF
TRBV18	TRBJ2-7	.	CASSPPTSGGGNEQYF
TRBV6-2/TRBV6-3	TRBJ2-7	.	CASSLQGPDFNEQYF
TRBV6-4	TRBJ1-1	.	CASSDREGAAESEAFF
TRBV11-2	TRBJ2-4	.	CASSPGGDIQYF
TRBV7-8	TRBJ2-7	once	CASSLGVSIRDRGYEQYF